A single sample gave rise to the 22 T cell receptor beta chains below, sequenced in a study of CD8+CD57+ T cells in acquired aplastic anemia. It was patients with CD8+CD57+ cell expansion by flow cytometry who were chosen for sequencing. Researchers used genomic DNA as the template to profile TCR beta VDJ and CDR3. TCRdb independently ran MiXCR on the reads; one entry per CDR3 protein. Of 200,000 or so distinct CDR3 sequences listed, about half were seen once; the top ten hold nearly 20%. The specimen sequenced was sorted CD4+, CD8+, or CD8+CD57+ T cells (not recorded which) from PBMCs. All receptors come from a human donor with aplastic anemia.

This clonotype was seen only once. The rearrangement links TRBV15 to TRBJ1-5, with no clear D. The CDR3 has 13 residues. Trimming pared 0 bases from V and 7 bases from J, leaving 7 bases between. Germline lookup yields CDR1 LNHNV and CDR2 YYDKDF (reference sequence). The CDR3 protein is CATSRDQDQPQHF. CDR3 in DNA: TGTGCCACCAGCAGAGATCAGGACCAGCCCCAGCATTTT.

The chain's CDR3 is CASIRQRAEAFF. The DNA of the CDR3 is TGTGCCAGCATTAGACAGAGGGCTGAAGCTTTCTTT. The chain employs TRBV2 and TRBJ1-1, with D maybe TRBD1 (5 bases). CDR3 size: 12 residues. Germline CDR1 is SNHLY and CDR2 is FYNNEI. V shed 7 bases and J shed 6 bases, with 12 bases lying between them.

The V gene is TRBV10-3, the J gene TRBJ2-1; D possibly matches TRBD1 or TRBD2 (6 bases each). The CDR3 totals 15 residues. V gave up 0 bases and J gave up 6 bases, with 12 bases separating them. Germline V lookup: CDR1 ENHRY, CDR2 SYGVKD. The CDR3 loop reads CAISESKGGLNEQFF. The CDR3 DNA reads as TGTGCCATCAGTGAGTCGAAAGGGGGACTCAATGAGCAGTTCTTC.

This clonotype was observed many times. The rearrangement uses TRBV5-1 and TRBJ1-4; D might be TRBD1 (5 bases). The CDR3 extends over 13 amino acids. V was shortened by 3 bases and J by 7 bases, with 10 bases between the two germline ends. The germline gives CDR1 SGHRS, CDR2 YFSETQ. The DNA for the CDR3 is TGCGCCAGCAGCTCGGTCGGGGGTGAAAAACTGTTTTTT. The encoded protein is CASSSVGGEKLFF.

With respect to this clonotype: This may be a read error: a much more frequent sequence differs by one nucleotide. The chain carries TRBV10-3 and TRBJ1-2; perhaps TRBD1 as D (5 bases). Trimming stripped 5 bases from V and 4 bases from J, with 14 bases between. Germline V gene data show CDR1 as ENHRY and CDR2 as SYGVKD. This CDR3 spans 14 amino acids. The chain's CDR3 is CAISYSGLIYGYTF. The CDR3 DNA sequence: TGTGCCATCAGTTACTCGGGACTAATCTATGGCTACACCTTC.

This clonotype was observed at least ten times. The V gene is TRBV2, the J gene TRBJ2-6; D not resolved. V lost 11 bases to trimming and J lost 1 base, with 12 bases between them. This CDR3 comprises 14 residues. Germline V gene sequence: CDR1 SNHLY, CDR2 FYNNEI. This chain's CDR3 is CAGSSRSGANVLTF. In DNA form, the CDR3 reads TGTGCCGGGTCCTCACGGTCTGGGGCCAACGTCCTGACTTTC.

Concerning this clonotype itself: Since a much larger clone is just one base distant, this may be a read error. The chain couples TRBV5-6 to TRBJ2-3; D is unresolved. This CDR3 has 12 residues. Trimming pared 3 bases from V and 7 bases from J, leaving 9 bases between. Germline CDR1 reads SGHDT; CDR2 reads YYEEEE. The CDR3 DNA reads TGTGCCAGCAGCTCATACTCTCATACGCAGTATTTT. The encoded protein is CASSSYSHTQYF.

This clonotype has only a few counts. V and J are TRBV6-6 and TRBJ1-2, with 7 bases lining up with TRBD1. Losses at the gene ends were 2 bases for V and 4 bases for J; bases not matched to a gene: 4. Per germline, CDR1 MNHNY and CDR2 SVGAGI (reference sequence). CDR3 size: 14 residues. The CDR3 bases are TGTGCCAGCAGTTACGAGACAGGGCTCTATGGCTACACCTTC. The encoded protein is CASSYETGLYGYTF.

The V gene is TRBV11-1, the J gene TRBJ2-7; tentatively, D is TRBD2 (6 bases). Germline values: CDR1 SGHAT, CDR2 FQDESV (reference sequence). This CDR3 is built from 14 residues. Trimming left V 1 base short and J 4 bases short, with 11 bases between. The CDR3 DNA sequence: TGTGCCAGCAGCTTAGTGGGACTTCAATACGAGCAGTACTTC. Translated: CASSLVGLQYEQYF.

This clonotype was seen many times. The rearrangement uses TRBV12-3 or TRBV12-4 and TRBJ2-1; D is unclear. This CDR3 has 16 amino acids. V gave up 6 bases and J gave up 8 bases, with 23 bases separating them. CDR3 nucleotides: TGTGCCAGCAGCGACCTACCCGGACGAGGTAGGGATGAGCAGTTCTTC. It encodes CASSDLPGRGRDEQFF.

The chain combines TRBV7-9 with TRBJ1-6; 10 bases match TRBD1. V was pared by 3 bases and J by 2 bases, with 10 bases of the junction left unmatched. CDR3 length equals 19 residues. Germline V CDR1 and CDR2: SEHNR, FQNEAQ (reference sequence). The chain's CDR3 is CASSFGQGEGKTYNSPLHF. CDR3 DNA sequence: TGTGCCAGCAGCTTCGGACAGGGGGAGGGGAAGACCTATAATTCACCCCTCCACTTT.

Turning to this clonotype: This is likely a read error, given that the CDR3 carries no conserved phenylalanine or tryptophan at its end. The limits of the CDR3 on the DNA are not certain, so only TCRdb's listed CDR3 is given. The chain is built from TRBV5-6 and TRBJ1-2; the D call of TRBD1 is as the table states it, not checked on the DNA. Inclusive of both ends, the CDR3 amounts to 12 amino acids. Germline V gene lookup returns CDR1 SGHDT and CDR2 YYEEEE. CDR3 sequence: CASSSGDYGYTL.

To note about this clonotype: It may be a read error: a sequence one base away is much more abundant. The chain recombines TRBV27 with TRBJ2-7, with 8 positions matching TRBD1. Per the germline V gene, CDR1 is MNHEY and CDR2 is SMNVEV (reference sequence). The CDR3 sequence is 13 residues long. The CDR3 coding sequence is TGTGCCAGCAGTTTTACAGGGGGGTACGAGCGGTACTTC. It yields the protein CASSFTGGYERYF.

The chain links TRBV15 to TRBJ1-6; D call uncertain. The CDR3 extends over 18 amino acids. CDR1 is LNHNV, CDR2 YYDKDF, per germline (reference sequence). Between the trimmed V and J ends, which lost 3 bases and 4 bases, there was a span of 19 bases. The CDR3: CATSSTRSGLGYNSPLHF. For the CDR3, the DNA is TGTGCCACCAGCAGTACGAGGTCGGGGTTAGGGTATAATTCACCCCTCCACTTT.

The chain links TRBV2 to TRBJ2-1, with D perhaps matching TRBD1 (6 bases). CDR1 and CDR2 (germline): SNHLY, FYNNEI. The length of the CDR3 is 14 residues. V was pared by 6 bases and J by 2 bases, with 11 bases between. The CDR3 here is CASRTDRTYNEQFF. For the CDR3, the DNA is TGTGCCAGCAGGACAGACAGGACCTACAATGAGCAGTTCTTC.

The chain recombines TRBV5-1 with TRBJ2-1; the match to TRBD2 covers 8 bases. The CDR3 extends over 15 amino acids. The trim removed 3 bases at V and 7 bases at J, leaving 9 bases unmatched. Germline CDR1 is SGHRS and CDR2 is YFSETQ. The DNA for the CDR3 is TGCGCCAGCAGCTCGGCCGTGCGGGGGGTAAATGAGCAGTTCTTC. Translation gives CASSSAVRGVNEQFF.

V usage is TRBV6-6 and J usage is TRBJ1-1; maybe TRBD1 (5 bases). The CDR3 covers 17 residues. V shed 0 bases and J shed 4 bases, with 18 bases lying between them. Germline CDR1 reads MNHNY; CDR2 reads SVGAGI (reference sequence). CDR3 in amino acids: CASSYSNRLTMSTEAFF. The DNA for the CDR3 is TGTGCCAGCAGTTACTCTAACAGGCTAACTATGAGCACTGAAGCTTTCTTT.

This clonotype was detected ten times or more. The gene calls are TRBV19 and TRBJ1-2, with a tentative D call TRBD1 (5 bases). Trimming removed 3 bases at V and 2 bases at J, with 13 bases between. The CDR3 is made up of 15 amino acids. Germline CDR1 LNHDA, CDR2 SQIVND (reference sequence). Here the CDR3 reads CASSIEQVSNYGYTF. The CDR3 DNA reads as TGTGCCAGTAGTATCGAACAGGTCTCAAACTATGGCTACACCTTC.

The table lists this clonotype with a few counts. J is TRBJ2-7 and V is TRBV20-1; 8 bases map to TRBD2. Trimming took 2 bases from V and 3 from J; bases not matched to a gene: 6. Germline CDR1 reads DFQATT; CDR2 reads SNEGSKA (reference sequence). The CDR3 length is 14 residues. The CDR3 reads CSARISGGGYEQYF. The CDR3 DNA sequence: TGCAGTGCTAGAATAAGCGGGGGAGGCTACGAGCAGTACTTC.

J is TRBJ2-5 and V is TRBV19, with D hard to call. This CDR3 comprises 14 residues. V was trimmed by 8 bases and J by 5 bases, leaving 18 bases between them. Germline V gene data show CDR1 as LNHDA and CDR2 as SQIVND (reference sequence). The CDR3 protein is CASAQADDVETQYF. Here the CDR3 DNA reads TGTGCCAGTGCTCAGGCAGACGATGTGGAGACCCAGTACTTC.

This clonotype was counted at least ten times. This chain uses TRBV9 with TRBJ2-1, with D possibly being TRBD2 (7 bases). The V and J ends lost 0 bases and 5 bases respectively, with 15 bases between them. This CDR3 is 16 amino acids long. Germline CDR1 and CDR2: SGDLS and YYNGEE. Written as DNA, the CDR3 is TGTGCCAGCAGCGTAGATGGCGGGGGCGTTAACAATGAGCAGTTCTTC. As protein: CASSVDGGGVNNEQFF.

This clonotype was counted at least ten times. The rearrangement links TRBV9 to TRBJ2-5, with 8 positions matching TRBD2. This CDR3 has 14 residues. With V trimmed by 4 bases and J by 2 bases, 4 bases remained unmatched. CDR1 and CDR2 from the germline V gene are SGDLS and YYNGEE. The CDR3 protein is CASSPGTRQETQYF. The CDR3 region has the DNA TGTGCCAGCAGCCCCGGGACTAGACAAGAGACCCAGTACTTC.